This T cell receptor beta chain was found in a study of T cell responses to AZD1222 COVID-19 vaccine. Note on this clone: Its antigen remains unknown.

Sequencing used immunoSEQ multiplex PCR; TCRdb keeps in-frame clones, though not all of them. Of about 270,000 clones in the sample, 90% to 95% were seen once. Recipients boosted at about 4 weeks or about 12 weeks are pooled. This CDR3 has 15 residues. CDR1 is MDHEN and CDR2 is SYDVKM in the germline V gene. Trimming cost V 6 bases and J 2 bases, with 14 bases left between them. Notes on the study in general: Repertoire samples came only from after the peak T cell response. Close to half of all spike-specific TCRs reportedly target regions of the variants that are unmutated. The donors showed a predominance of white British ancestry and of females, with possible underestimation of clonal diversity.

The sample was peripheral blood, taken 28 days after the second AZD1222 dose. The origin of this receptor is an adult who received the AZD1222 COVID-19 vaccine. The chain couples TRBV28 to TRBJ1-3; D may be TRBD1 (6 bases). The CDR3 bases are TGTGCCAGCAGCCCGAGGGGGATCCCTGGAAACACCATATATTTT. Translating gives CASSPRGIPGNTIYF.